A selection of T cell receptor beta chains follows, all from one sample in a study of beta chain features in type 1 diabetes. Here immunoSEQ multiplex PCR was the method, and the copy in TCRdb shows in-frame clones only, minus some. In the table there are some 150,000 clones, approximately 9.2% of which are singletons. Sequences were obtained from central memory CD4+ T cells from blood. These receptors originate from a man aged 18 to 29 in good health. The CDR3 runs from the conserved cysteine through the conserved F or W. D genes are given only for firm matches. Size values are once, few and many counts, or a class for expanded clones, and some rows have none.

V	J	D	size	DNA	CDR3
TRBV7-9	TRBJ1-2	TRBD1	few	TGTGCCAGCAGCCAGGGGACAGCCCGCAACACCTTC	CASSQGTARNTF
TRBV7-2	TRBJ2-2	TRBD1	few	TGTGCCAGCAGCTTCACGGACAGGGCTGTTGGCGGGGAGCTGTTTTTT	CASSFTDRAVGGELFF
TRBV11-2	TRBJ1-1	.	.	TGTGCCAGCAGCTCCAACCCCGGGAACACTGAAGCTTTCTTT	CASSSNPGNTEAFF
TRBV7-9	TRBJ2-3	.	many	TGTGCCAGCAGTCCAGGGGTCGCAGATACGCAGTATTTT	CASSPGVADTQYF
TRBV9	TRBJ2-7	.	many	TGTGCCAGCAGCGTAGTGGGCTCCGCGAACGAGCAGTACTTC	CASSVVGSANEQYF
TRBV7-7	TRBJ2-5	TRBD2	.	TGTGCCAGCAGCCTTAGCGGGGGGGCGGGAGAGACCCAGTACTTC	CASSLSGGAGETQYF
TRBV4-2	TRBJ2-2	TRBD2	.	TGTGCCAGCAAGGGACTAGCGGGGGAGGCGGGCGGGGAGCTGTTTTTT	CASKGLAGEAGGELFF
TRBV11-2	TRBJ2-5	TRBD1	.	TGTGCCAGCAGCAAGACAGGGGTAGTTTCAGAGACCCAGTACTTC	CASSKTGVVSETQYF
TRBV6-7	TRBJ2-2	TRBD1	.	TGTGCCAGCAGTACATACGTCGGGACAGGAGAGTCCGGGGAGCTGTTTTTT	CASSTYVGTGESGELFF
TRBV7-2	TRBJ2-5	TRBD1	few	TGTGCCAGCAGCTTACTTGGGACAGTGGAGACCCAGTACTTC	CASSLLGTVETQYF
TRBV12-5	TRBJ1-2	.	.	TGTGCTAGTGGTTTGGAATCCGGGTCCAACTATGGCTACACCTTC	CASGLESGSNYGYTF
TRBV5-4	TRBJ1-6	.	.	TGTGCCAGCAGCTTGCTCACAGAATATAATTCACCCCTCCACTTT	CASSLLTEYNSPLHF
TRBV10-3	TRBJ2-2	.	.	TGTGCCATCAGCGTTTCGACCGGGGAGCTGTTTTTT	CAISVSTGELFF